This T cell receptor beta chain comes out of a study of T cells in localized non-small cell lung cancer. CDR3 size: 15 residues. The germline V gene has CDR1 SGHVS and CDR2 FNYEAQ. Trimming at V came to 5 bases and at J to 4 bases, leaving 11 bases not matched to a gene. Broader study findings: Uninvolved adjacent lung showed higher T cell clonality than tumor. A higher density of T cells in blood coincided with extended overall survival.

The repertoire was sequenced with immunoSEQ multiplex PCR; TCRdb's copy has only in-frame clones and lacks some. The sample carries tens of thousands of clones, 75% to 85% recorded once. Of note for this clone: Its antigen is not identified.

This chain connects TRBV7-6 to TRBJ2-7; 7 nucleotides line up with TRBD1. This sample comprised peripheral blood, obtained before any cancer treatment. This TCR came from a female donor of 60 years or more with stage I lung adenocarcinoma. CDR3 loop: CASSNRQGVSYEQYF. The CDR3 DNA sequence: TGTGCCAGCAGCAACCGACAGGGAGTTTCGTACGAGCAGTACTTC.